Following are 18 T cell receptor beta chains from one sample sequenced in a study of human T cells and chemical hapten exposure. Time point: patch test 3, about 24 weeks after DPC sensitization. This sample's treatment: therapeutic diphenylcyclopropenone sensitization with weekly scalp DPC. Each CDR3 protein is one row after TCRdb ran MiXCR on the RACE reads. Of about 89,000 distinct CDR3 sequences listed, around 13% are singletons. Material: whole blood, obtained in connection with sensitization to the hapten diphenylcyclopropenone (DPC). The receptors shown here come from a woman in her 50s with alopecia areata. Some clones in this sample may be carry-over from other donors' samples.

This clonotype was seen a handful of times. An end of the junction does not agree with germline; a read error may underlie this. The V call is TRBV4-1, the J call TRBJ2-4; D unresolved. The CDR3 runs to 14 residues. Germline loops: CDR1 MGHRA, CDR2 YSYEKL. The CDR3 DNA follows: TGCGCCAGCAGCCAAGCTTTAGCCCAAAACATTCAGTACTTC. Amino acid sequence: CASSQALAQNIQYF.

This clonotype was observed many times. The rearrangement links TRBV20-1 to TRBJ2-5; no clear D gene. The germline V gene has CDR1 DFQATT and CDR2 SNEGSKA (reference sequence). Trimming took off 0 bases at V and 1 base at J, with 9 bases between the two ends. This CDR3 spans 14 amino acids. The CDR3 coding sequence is TGCAGTGCTAGAGATTTTAGGTTCCAAGAGACCCAGTACTTC. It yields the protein CSARDFRFQETQYF.

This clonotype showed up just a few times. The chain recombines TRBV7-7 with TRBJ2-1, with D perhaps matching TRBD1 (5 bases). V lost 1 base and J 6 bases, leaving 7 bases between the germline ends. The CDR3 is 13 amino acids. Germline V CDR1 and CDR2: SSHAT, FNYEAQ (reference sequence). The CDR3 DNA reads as TGTGCCAGCAGCTTAGGCCAGGGCAATGAGCAGTTCTTC. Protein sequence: CASSLGQGNEQFF.

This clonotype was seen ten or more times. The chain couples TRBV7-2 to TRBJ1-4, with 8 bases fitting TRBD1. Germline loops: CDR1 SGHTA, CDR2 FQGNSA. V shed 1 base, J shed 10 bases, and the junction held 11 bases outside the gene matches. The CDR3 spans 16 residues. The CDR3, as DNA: TGTGCCAGCAGCTTAGGAGACGGGACAGGCTGGGTAAAACTGTTTTTT. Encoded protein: CASSLGDGTGWVKLFF.

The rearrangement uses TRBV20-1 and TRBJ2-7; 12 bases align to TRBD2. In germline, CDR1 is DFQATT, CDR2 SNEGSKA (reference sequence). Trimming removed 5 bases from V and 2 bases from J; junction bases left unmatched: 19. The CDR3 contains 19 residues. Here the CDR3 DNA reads TGCAGTGCTCTACGCCCGGGACTAGCGGGCCTAGTAATCACCTACGAGCAGTACTTC. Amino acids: CSALRPGLAGLVITYEQYF.

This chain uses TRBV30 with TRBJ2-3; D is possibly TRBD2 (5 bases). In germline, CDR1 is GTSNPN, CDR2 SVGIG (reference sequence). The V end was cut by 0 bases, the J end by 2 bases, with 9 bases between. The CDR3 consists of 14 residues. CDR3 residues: CAWSVGVATDTQYF. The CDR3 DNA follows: TGTGCCTGGAGTGTCGGGGTAGCCACAGATACGCAGTATTTT.

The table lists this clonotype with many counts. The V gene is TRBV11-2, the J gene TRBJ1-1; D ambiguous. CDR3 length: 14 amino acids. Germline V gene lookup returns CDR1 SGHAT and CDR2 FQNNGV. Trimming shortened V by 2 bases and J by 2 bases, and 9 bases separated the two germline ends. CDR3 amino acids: CASSLSWGNTEAFF. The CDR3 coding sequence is TGTGCCAGCAGCTTATCCTGGGGTAACACTGAAGCTTTCTTT. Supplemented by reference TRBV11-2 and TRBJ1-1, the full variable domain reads EAGVAQSPRYKIIEKRQSVAFWCNPISGHATLYWYQQILGQGPKLLIQFQNNGVVDDSQLPKDRFSAERLKGVDSTLKIQPAKLEDSAVYLCASSLSWGNTEAFFGQGTRLTVV.

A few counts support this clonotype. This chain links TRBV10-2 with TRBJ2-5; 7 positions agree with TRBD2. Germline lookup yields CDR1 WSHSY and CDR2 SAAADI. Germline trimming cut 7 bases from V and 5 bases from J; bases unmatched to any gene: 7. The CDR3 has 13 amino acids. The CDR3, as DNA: TGCGCCAGCACACGGGAGGTGGGGGAGACCCAGTACTTC. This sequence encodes CASTREVGETQYF.

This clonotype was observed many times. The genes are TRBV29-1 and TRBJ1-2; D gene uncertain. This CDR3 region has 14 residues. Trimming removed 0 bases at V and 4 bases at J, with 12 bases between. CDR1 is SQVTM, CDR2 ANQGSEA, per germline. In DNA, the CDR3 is TGCAGCGTTGAAGATCCACGCGCCCTCTATGGCTACACCTTC. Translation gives CSVEDPRALYGYTF.

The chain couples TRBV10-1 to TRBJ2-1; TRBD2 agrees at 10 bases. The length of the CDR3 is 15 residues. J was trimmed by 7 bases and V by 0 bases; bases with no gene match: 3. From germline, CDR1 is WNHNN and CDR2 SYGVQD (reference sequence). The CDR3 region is CASSESGLAKNEQFF. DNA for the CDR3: TGCGCCAGCAGTGAGTCGGGACTAGCGAAAAATGAGCAGTTCTTC.

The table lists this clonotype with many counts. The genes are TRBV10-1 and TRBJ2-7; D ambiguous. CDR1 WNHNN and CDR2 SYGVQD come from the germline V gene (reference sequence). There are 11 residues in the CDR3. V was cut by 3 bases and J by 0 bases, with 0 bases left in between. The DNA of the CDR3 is TGCGCCAGCAGTGACTCCTACGAGCAGTACTTC. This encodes CASSDSYEQYF.

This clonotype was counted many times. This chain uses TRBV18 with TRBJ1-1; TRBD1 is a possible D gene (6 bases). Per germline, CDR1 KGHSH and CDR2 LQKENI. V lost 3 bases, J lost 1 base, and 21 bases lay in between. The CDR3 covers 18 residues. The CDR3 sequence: CASSPLQGGWGSNTEAFF. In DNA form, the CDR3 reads TGTGCCAGCTCACCCCTACAGGGAGGTTGGGGATCGAACACTGAAGCTTTCTTT.

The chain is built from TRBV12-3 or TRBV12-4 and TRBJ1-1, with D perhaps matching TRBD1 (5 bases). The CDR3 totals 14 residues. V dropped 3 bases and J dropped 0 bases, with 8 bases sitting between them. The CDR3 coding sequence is TGTGCCAGCAGTTTCGGGGCCATGAACACTGAAGCTTTCTTT. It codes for CASSFGAMNTEAFF.

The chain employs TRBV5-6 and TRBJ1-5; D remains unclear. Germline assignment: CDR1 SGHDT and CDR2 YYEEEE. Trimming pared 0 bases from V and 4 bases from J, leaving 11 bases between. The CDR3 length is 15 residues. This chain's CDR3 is CASSLASRANQPQHF. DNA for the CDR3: TGTGCCAGCAGCTTGGCCAGTCGGGCAAATCAGCCCCAGCATTTT.

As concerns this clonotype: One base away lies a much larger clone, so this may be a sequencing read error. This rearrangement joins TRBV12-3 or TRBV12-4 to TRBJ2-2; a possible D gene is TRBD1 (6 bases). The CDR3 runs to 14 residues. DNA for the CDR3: TGTACCAGCAGTTTACAGGACAGCACCGGGGAGCTGTTTTTT. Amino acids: CTSSLQDSTGELFF.

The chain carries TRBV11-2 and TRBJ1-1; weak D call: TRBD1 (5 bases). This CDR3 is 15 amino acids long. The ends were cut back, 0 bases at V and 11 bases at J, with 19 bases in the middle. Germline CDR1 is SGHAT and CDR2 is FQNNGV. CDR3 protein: CASSLDGGWESIAFF. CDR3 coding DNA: TGTGCCAGCAGCTTAGATGGGGGTTGGGAGTCGATTGCTTTCTTT.

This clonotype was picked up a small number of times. DNA of the CDR3: TGTGCCAGCAGTCAGAGACAGGGCCAAGCTTTCTTT. This translates into CASSQRQGQAFF. V gene TRBV27 combines with J gene TRBJ1-1; 7 bases align to TRBD1. Germline assignment: CDR1 MNHEY and CDR2 SMNVEV (reference sequence). V was pared by 5 bases and J by 9 bases, with 6 bases of the junction left unmatched. The CDR3 covers 12 residues.

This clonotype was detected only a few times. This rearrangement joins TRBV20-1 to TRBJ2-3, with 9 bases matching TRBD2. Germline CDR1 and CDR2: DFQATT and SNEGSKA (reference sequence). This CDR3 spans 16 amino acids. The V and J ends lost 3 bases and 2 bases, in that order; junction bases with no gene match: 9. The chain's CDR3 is CSASVVSSGITDTQYF. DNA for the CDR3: TGCAGTGCTAGTGTAGTGTCTAGCGGGATCACAGATACGCAGTATTTT.